The T cell receptor beta chain described here comes from a study of blood T cell repertoires in COVID-19. About the research overall: From the United States, Italy and Spain came samples of acute and convalescent COVID-19. Sample material is recorded as cDNA or gDNA derived from T cells, B-cell-depleted T cells, or PBMCs.

Original methodology: Reference gene primer amplification gave estimated nucleated cell counts. Assay: immunoSEQ multiplex PCR; the TCRdb copy retains only in-frame clones and omits some. Clonal size and the V and J genes are those of that table, whereas D and trimming came from the DNA. The sample contains tens of thousands of clones, approximately 82% of which appear only once. This clone showed up just once. Input material: peripheral blood. This receptor was identified in a human donor in a cohort sampled during active COVID-19.

CDR3 nucleotides: TGTGCCAGCAGCTCAGGGCTACGGCAAGAGACCCAGTACTTC. It yields the protein CASSSGLRQETQYF. The V gene is TRBV7-9, the J gene TRBJ2-5; possibly TRBD1 for D (5 bases). The CDR3 totals 14 residues. The germline V gene has CDR1 SEHNR and CDR2 FQNEAQ (reference sequence). Trimming stripped 4 bases from V and 2 bases from J, with 11 bases between.